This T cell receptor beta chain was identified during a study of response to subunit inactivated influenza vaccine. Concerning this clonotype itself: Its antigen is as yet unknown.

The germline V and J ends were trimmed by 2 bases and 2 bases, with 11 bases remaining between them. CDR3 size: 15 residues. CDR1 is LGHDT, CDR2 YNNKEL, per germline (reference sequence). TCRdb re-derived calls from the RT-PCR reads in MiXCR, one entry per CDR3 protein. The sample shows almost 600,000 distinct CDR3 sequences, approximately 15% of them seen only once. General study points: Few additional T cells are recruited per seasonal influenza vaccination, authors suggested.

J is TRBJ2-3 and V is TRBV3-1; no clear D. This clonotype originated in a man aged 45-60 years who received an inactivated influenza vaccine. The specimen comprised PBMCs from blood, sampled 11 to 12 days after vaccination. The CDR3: CASSQHSGPTDTQYF. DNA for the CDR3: TGTGCCAGCAGCCAACACTCCGGCCCCACAGATACGCAGTATTTT.